The clone carrying this TCR beta chain was recorded many times. Unmatched junction bases numbered 8, after V lost 4 bases and J lost 6 bases. This CDR3 region has 16 residues. MiXCR, applied by TCRdb to the RT-PCR reads, yields one record per CDR3 protein. This sample has about 700,000 distinct CDR3 sequences, with around 14% found just once. Sequencing was done on a sample of memory CD4+ T cells from blood. This TCR derives from a female donor in good health, serving as a healthy control. The chain has TRBV12-3 or TRBV12-4 and TRBJ2-1; 11 bases line up with TRBD2. For the CDR3, the DNA is TGTGCCAGCAGTTCGGTAGCGGGAGGGCCCTCCAATGAGCAGTTCTTC. It encodes CASSSVAGGPSNEQFF.